This T cell receptor (beta chain) was found in a study of cytomegalovirus exposure and HLA in healthy donors. PCR was performed using 60 Vbeta and 13 Jbeta primers. TCRdb's copy holds only in-frame clones and misses some; the assay was immunoSEQ multiplex PCR. The sample shows more than 130,000 clones, 70% to 80% of them seen only once. The J segment lost 8 bases and the V segment lost 7 bases, leaving 8 bases of the junction unmatched. CDR1 and CDR2 from the germline V gene are SQVTM and ANQGSEA. The CDR3 loop spans 13 amino acids. The origin of this receptor is a woman in her forties or fifties in good health and CMV-seronegative. Sequencing was carried out using PBMCs. The chain recombines TRBV29-1 with TRBJ2-1, with 10 nucleotides matching TRBD1. The CDR3 loop is CSARPDRGDEQFF. DNA for the CDR3: TGCAGCGCCCGGCCGGACAGGGGGGATGAGCAGTTCTTC.